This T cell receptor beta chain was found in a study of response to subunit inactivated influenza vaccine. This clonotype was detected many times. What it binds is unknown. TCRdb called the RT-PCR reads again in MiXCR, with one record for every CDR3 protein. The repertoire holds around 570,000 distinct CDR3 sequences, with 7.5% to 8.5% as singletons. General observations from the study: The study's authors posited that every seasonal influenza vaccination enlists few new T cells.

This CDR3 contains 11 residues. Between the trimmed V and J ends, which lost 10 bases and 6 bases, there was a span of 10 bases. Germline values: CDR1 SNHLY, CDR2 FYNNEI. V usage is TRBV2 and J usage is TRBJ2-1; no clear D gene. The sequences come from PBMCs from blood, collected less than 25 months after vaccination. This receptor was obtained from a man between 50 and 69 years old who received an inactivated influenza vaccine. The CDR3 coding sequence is TGTGCCACCCGAACAACCAATGAGCAGTTCTTC. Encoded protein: CATRTTNEQFF.